Below, 5 T cell receptor beta chains from the same sample are listed, as sequenced in a study of shared clonotypes between healthy human individuals. The repertoire was sequenced with immunoSEQ multiplex PCR; TCRdb's copy has only in-frame clones and lacks some. Of 2 million to 2.5 million clones in the sample, 85% to 95% were seen once. Sequenced sample: naive CD4+ T cells from PBMCs. Specified subset: CD45RA+ positively selected. These receptor sequences come from a man aged 18-30 years in good health. Some clones in this sample may be carry-over from other donors' samples.

Concerning this clone: Other DNA sequences within the sample encode an identical CDR3. The V call is TRBV18, the J call TRBJ2-7; D may be TRBD1 (5 bases). Trimming took 0 bases from V and 2 from J, leaving 5 bases between them. The CDR3 covers 13 residues. Germline CDR1 and CDR2: KGHSH and LQKENI. The CDR3: CASSPPRAYEQYF. The CDR3 DNA reads as TGTGCCAGCTCACCACCCAGGGCCTACGAGCAGTACTTC.

The genes are TRBV7-2 and TRBJ1-2, with D unresolved. Trimming shortened V by 5 bases and J by 4 bases, and 14 bases separated the two germline ends. There are 14 residues in the CDR3. Germline V CDR1 and CDR2: SGHTA, FQGNSA. Here the CDR3 DNA reads TGTGCCAGCAGCCCTACTAGGGTCTTCTATGGCTACACCTTC. Its translation is CASSPTRVFYGYTF.

This clone was observed a handful of times. The chain couples TRBV7-9 to TRBJ1-1; D is unclear. Germline V gives CDR1 SEHNR, CDR2 FQNEAQ (reference sequence). V was pared by 6 bases and J by 4 bases, with 9 bases between. The CDR3 loop spans 12 amino acids. CDR3 DNA: TGTGCCAGCAGACCGACCAGCACTGAAGCTTTCTTT. Protein: CASRPTSTEAFF.

The chain links TRBV28 to TRBJ1-4; 8 positions match TRBD1. The J segment lost 6 bases and the V segment lost 5 bases, leaving 8 bases of the junction unmatched. Germline V CDR1 and CDR2: MDHEN, SYDVKM. This CDR3 has 15 residues. The CDR3 DNA reads as TGTGCCAGCAGTGCGCCCACAGGGGGAGATGAAAAACTGTTTTTT. Translation: CASSAPTGGDEKLFF.

The genes are TRBV2 and TRBJ2-7, with 9 bases fitting TRBD2. The CDR3 totals 15 residues. After removal of 2 bases from V and 4 bases from J, the junction contained 6 bases not matched to a gene. Germline V gene lookup returns CDR1 SNHLY and CDR2 FYNNEI. CDR3 in amino acids: CASSETGTSNYEQYF. The CDR3, as DNA: TGTGCCAGCAGTGAAACCGGGACTAGCAATTACGAGCAGTACTTC.